These 28 T cell receptor beta chains were all obtained from the same sample, sequenced in a study of PD-L1 blockade in urothelial cancer (dated by TCRdb to about 2017). The library relied on the immunoSEQ multiplex PCR assay. The source is immuneACCESS, and TCRdb retained only in-frame sequences with V and J called. Part of the clones is not carried over; for the studies checked, unresolved V genes explain less than half of this, and the remainder is unexplained. This sample has some 40,000 clones in its table, and roughly 84% of those were observed once. Of the sample, 8% to 11% falls within the top ten clones. The time point label, read with the paper, signifies: peripheral blood 6 weeks after treatment start. This material consisted of PBMCs, taken around atezolizumab (anti-PD-L1) treatment. The source is a middle-aged man with urothelial cancer.

The chain uses TRBV30 and TRBJ2-7; 7 bases align to TRBD2. Germline V gene data show CDR1 as GTSNPN and CDR2 as SVGIG (reference sequence). CDR3 length: 13 residues. J gave up 7 bases and V 0 bases, and 6 bases lay outside the gene matches. The CDR3 sequence: CAWSVGGRGEQYF. CDR3 sequence (DNA): TGTGCCTGGAGTGTCGGGGGGAGAGGGGAGCAGTACTTC.

This clone came up a few times. The J gene is TRBJ1-1, the V gene TRBV28, with D uncertain. Trimming stripped 6 bases from V and 4 bases from J, with 9 bases between. CDR3 size: 12 residues. Germline V gives CDR1 MDHEN, CDR2 SYDVKM. The CDR3 DNA reads TGTGCCAGCAGGAGAACGCGCACTGAAGCTTTCTTT. This translates into CASRRTRTEAFF. Full variable domain (rest looked up from reference TRBV28 and TRBJ1-1): DVKVTQSSRYLVKRTGEKVFLECVQDMDHENMFWYRQDPGLGLRLIYFSYDVKMKEKGDIPEGYSVSREKKERFSLILESASTNQTSMYLCASRRTRTEAFFGQGTRLTVV.

The chain has TRBV11-2 and TRBJ2-1, with 10 nucleotides matching TRBD2. This CDR3 has 17 residues. Looked up from germline, CDR1 is SGHAT and CDR2 is FQNNGV. Trimming cost V 5 bases and J 9 bases; bases outside gene matches: 16. The CDR3 protein is CASSQGRASGSFSEQFF. In DNA, the CDR3 is TGTGCCAGCAGCCAGGGTAGGGCTAGCGGGAGTTTCAGTGAGCAGTTCTTC.

The chain uses TRBV5-1 and TRBJ2-1; 7 bases align to TRBD1. Per the germline V gene, CDR1 is SGHRS and CDR2 is YFSETQ. The CDR3 loop spans 11 amino acids. Germline trimming cut 0 bases from V and 13 bases from J; bases unmatched to any gene: 1. In nucleotides, the CDR3 is TGCGCCAGCAGCTTGGACAGGGGACAGTTCTTC. The encoded protein is CASSLDRGQFF.

This sequence joins TRBV2 and TRBJ1-1, with 7 positions matching TRBD1. V was clipped by 9 bases and J by 2 bases; unmatched bases: 6. Germline values: CDR1 SNHLY, CDR2 FYNNEI. This CDR3 spans 13 amino acids. CDR3 region: CASRGPFNTEAFF. CDR3 nucleotides: TGTGCCAGTAGGGGGCCTTTCAACACTGAAGCTTTCTTT.

The chain links TRBV19 to TRBJ1-2; D may be TRBD1 (6 bases). V lost 6 bases and J 4 bases, leaving 9 bases between the germline ends. Germline CDR1 LNHDA, CDR2 SQIVND (reference sequence). CDR3 length: 12 amino acids. This CDR3 reads CASRGQPYGYTF. The CDR3, as DNA: TGTGCCAGTAGAGGACAGCCCTATGGCTACACCTTC. Full variable domain (outside the CDR3, taken from reference TRBV19 and TRBJ1-2): DGGITQSPKYLFRKEGQNVTLSCEQNLNHDAMYWYRQDPGQGLRLIYYSQIVNDFQKGDIAEGYSVSREKKESFPLTVTSAQKNPTAFYLCASRGQPYGYTFGSGTRLTVV.

This rearrangement joins TRBV11-3 to TRBJ2-3; D is unclear. V was pared by 5 bases and J by 6 bases, with 9 bases between. The germline V gene has CDR1 SGHNT and CDR2 YENEEA. This CDR3 has 12 amino acids. CDR3 DNA sequence: TGTGCCAGCAGCCGAAATGAGGATACGCAGTATTTT. It yields the protein CASSRNEDTQYF. Using reference TRBV11-3 and TRBJ2-3 for the parts outside the CDR3, the full variable domain is EAGVVQSPRYKIIEKKQPVAFWCNPISGHNTLYWYLQNLGQGPELLIRYENEEAVDDSQLPKDRFSAERLKGVDSTLKIQPAELGDSAVYLCASSRNEDTQYFGPGTRLTVL.

The chain recombines TRBV7-8 with TRBJ2-1, with 8 bases fitting TRBD2. The V gene's germline CDR1 is SGHVS and CDR2 FQNEAQ. J gave up 6 bases and V 3 bases, and 7 bases lay outside the gene matches. The CDR3 contains 15 residues. CDR3 amino acids: CASSFSLSGVNEQFF. CDR3 DNA: TGTGCCAGCAGCTTCTCGCTTAGCGGGGTCAATGAGCAGTTCTTC.

The chain has TRBV7-2 and TRBJ2-1; D might be TRBD1 (5 bases). Germline V lookup: CDR1 SGHTA, CDR2 FQGNSA. Trimming removed 1 base at V and 2 bases at J, with 9 bases between. The CDR3 extends over 15 amino acids. As DNA, the CDR3 is TGTGCCAGCAGCTTAGACAGGAGCCCCTACAATGAGCAGTTCTTC. This gives the protein CASSLDRSPYNEQFF.

This chain connects TRBV7-3 to TRBJ2-1, with D unresolved. The germline V gene encodes CDR1 SGHTA and CDR2 FQGTGA. The V end was cut by 5 bases, the J end by 8 bases, with 10 bases between. The CDR3 spans 12 residues. The CDR3: CASSLVRDEQFF. Written as DNA, the CDR3 is TGTGCCAGCAGCCTAGTTCGGGATGAGCAGTTCTTC.

This chain connects TRBV5-1 to TRBJ1-2, with 8 bases that match TRBD1. Germline V gives CDR1 SGHRS, CDR2 YFSETQ. The CDR3 is made up of 13 amino acids. Trimming took 4 bases from V and 3 from J; bases not matched to a gene: 2. CDR3 coding DNA: TGCGCCAGCAGCCTGACAGGGGACTATGGCTACACCTTC. It specifies CASSLTGDYGYTF.

This rearrangement joins TRBV2 to TRBJ2-2, with TRBD2 matching 10 bases. Looked up from germline, CDR1 is SNHLY and CDR2 is FYNNEI. The ends lost 6 bases at V and 10 bases at J; junction bases unmatched: 14. This CDR3 contains 16 residues. CDR3 DNA sequence: TGTGCCAGCAGCCCCGGGACTAGCGTCTATGGGGCGGAGCTGTTTTTT. This codes for CASSPGTSVYGAELFF. The entire variable domain, with the rest obtained from reference TRBV2 and TRBJ2-2, is as follows: EPEVTQTPSHQVTQMGQEVILRCVPISNHLYFYWYRQILGQKVEFLVSFYNNEISEKSEIFDDQFSVERPDGSNFTLKIRSTKLEDSAMYFCASSPGTSVYGAELFFGEGSRLTVL.

This chain links TRBV5-1 with TRBJ2-2, with 8 positions matching TRBD2. The J segment lost 2 bases and the V segment lost 5 bases, leaving 8 bases of the junction unmatched. Looked up from germline, CDR1 is SGHRS and CDR2 is YFSETQ. The CDR3 runs to 16 residues. The chain's CDR3 is CASRPRAGVNTGELFF. In DNA form, the CDR3 reads TGCGCCAGCAGGCCTCGAGCGGGAGTAAACACCGGGGAGCTGTTTTTT.

This clone was seen once. The chain carries TRBV5-6 and TRBJ2-7, with 9 bases that match TRBD1. The CDR3 consists of 13 residues. V shed 2 bases, J shed 6 bases, and the junction held 3 bases outside the gene matches. The germline V gene has CDR1 SGHDT and CDR2 YYEEEE. The CDR3 nucleotides read TGTGCCAGCAGCTTCGGACAGGGGCCCGAGCAGTACTTC. It specifies CASSFGQGPEQYF. The full variable domain, rest sourced from reference TRBV5-6 and TRBJ2-7, is DAGVTQSPTHLIKTRGQQVTLRCSPKSGHDTVSWYQQALGQGPQFIFQYYEEEERQRGNFPDRFSGHQFPNYSSELNVNALLLGDSALYLCASSFGQGPEQYFGPGTRLTVT.

V usage is TRBV10-3 and J usage is TRBJ1-5; 10 bases map to TRBD1. Germline V gives CDR1 ENHRY, CDR2 SYGVKD. There are 16 residues in the CDR3. V gave up 9 bases and J gave up 2 bases; unmatched junction bases: 10. The CDR3 coding sequence is TGTGCCATATCAGCGGGGACAGGGGAGGGCAATCAGCCCCAGCATTTT. This encodes CAISAGTGEGNQPQHF.

The chain carries TRBV5-6 and TRBJ2-7; 8 nucleotides line up with TRBD1. The CDR3 runs 13 residues. Unmatched junction bases numbered 6, after V lost 3 bases and J lost 7 bases. CDR1 and CDR2 from the germline V gene are SGHDT and YYEEEE. The CDR3 bases are TGTGCCAGCAGCTCCGACAGGGGTGGGGAGCAGTACTTC. Its protein is CASSSDRGGEQYF.

The rearrangement uses TRBV27 and TRBJ2-5; no firm D call. This CDR3 comprises 14 residues. V gave up 2 bases and J gave up 1 base, with 8 bases separating them. The germline gives CDR1 MNHEY, CDR2 SMNVEV (reference sequence). CDR3 nucleotide sequence: TGTGCCAGCAGTTTAAGCCCCGTCCAAGAGACCCAGTACTTC. Its protein is CASSLSPVQETQYF.

V is TRBV6-1 and J is TRBJ2-4; no clear D gene. The germline CDR1 and CDR2 sequences are MNHNS and SASEGT. This CDR3 has 16 residues. The V and J ends lost 4 bases and 7 bases respectively, with 20 bases between them. The CDR3 region is CASSAVRGSQMNIQYF. CDR3 nucleotide sequence: TGTGCCAGCAGTGCTGTTCGTGGATCACAGATGAACATTCAGTACTTC.

V and J are TRBV30 and TRBJ1-2; 7 nucleotides line up with TRBD1. Germline V CDR1 and CDR2: GTSNPN, SVGIG (reference sequence). The CDR3 totals 13 residues. The trim removed 5 bases at V and 4 bases at J, leaving 7 bases unmatched. The CDR3: CAWSQGYSYGYTF. The CDR3 nucleotides are TGTGCCTGGTCACAGGGGTACAGCTATGGCTACACCTTC. Using reference TRBV30 and TRBJ1-2 for the parts outside the CDR3, the full variable domain is SQTIHQWPATLVQPVGSPLSLECTVEGTSNPNLYWYRQAAGRGLQLLFYSVGIGQISSEVPQNLSASRPQDRQFILSSKKLLLSDSGFYLCAWSQGYSYGYTFGSGTRLTVV.

A single count supports this clone. This rearrangement joins TRBV5-4 to TRBJ1-4; tentatively, D is TRBD1 (6 bases). This CDR3 has 16 residues. V gave up 0 bases and J gave up 7 bases, with 16 bases separating them. The germline CDR1 and CDR2 sequences are SGHNT and YYREEE (reference sequence). CDR3 bases: TGTGCCAGCAGCTTGGAGGGGGAGGGGCCGGGTGAAAAACTGTTTTTT. It yields the protein CASSLEGEGPGEKLFF. Full variable domain (remainder filled in from reference TRBV5-4 and TRBJ1-4): ETGVTQSPTHLIKTRGQQVTLRCSSQSGHNTVSWYQQALGQGPQFIFQYYREEENGRGNFPPRFSGLQFPNYSSELNVNALELDDSALYLCASSLEGEGPGEKLFFGSGTQLSVL.

The chain is built from TRBV30 and TRBJ2-3; 9 positions agree with TRBD2. Germline-derived CDR1 and CDR2 are GTSNPN and SVGIG (reference sequence). Losses at the gene ends were 0 bases for V and 8 bases for J; bases not matched to a gene: 9. This CDR3 spans 15 amino acids. The CDR3: CAWSVLIAGVGTQYF. In nucleotides, the CDR3 is TGTGCCTGGAGTGTCCTTATAGCGGGAGTGGGTACGCAGTATTTT.

The chain carries TRBV7-2 and TRBJ1-5; D may be TRBD1 (5 bases). V was shortened by 2 bases and J by 6 bases, with 14 bases between the two germline ends. The germline V gene encodes CDR1 SGHTA and CDR2 FQGNSA. There are 15 residues in the CDR3. CDR3 sequence (DNA): TGTGCCAGCAGCTTAACGGCAGGGATGGGTCAGCCCCAGCATTTT. Translated: CASSLTAGMGQPQHF.

This sequence joins TRBV7-6 and TRBJ2-5; 7 bases match TRBD2. The CDR3 extends over 15 amino acids. Germline CDR1 and CDR2: SGHVS and FNYEAQ. With V trimmed by 3 bases and J by 1 base, 5 bases remained unmatched. The CDR3 sequence: CASSFPSGTQETQYF. Here the CDR3 DNA reads TGTGCCAGCAGCTTCCCGAGCGGGACCCAAGAGACCCAGTACTTC.

V and J are TRBV30 and TRBJ1-2; TRBD1 agrees at 10 bases. The CDR3 consists of 16 residues. V trimming: 3 bases; J trimming: 0 bases; junction bases outside the gene matches: 7. In germline, CDR1 is GTSNPN, CDR2 SVGIG (reference sequence). CDR3 coding DNA: TGTGCCTGGAGCGACAGGGGGCTACTCTCTAACTATGGCTACACCTTC. Protein: CAWSDRGLLSNYGYTF.

This clone was detected once. In DNA form, the CDR3 reads TGTGCCAGTAGCGGGACAGACAATCAGCCCCAGCATTTT. It yields the protein CASSGTDNQPQHF. The chain combines TRBV19 with TRBJ1-5, with 7 bases lining up with TRBD1. V lost 6 bases and J lost 3; bases outside the gene matches: 2. The germline gives CDR1 LNHDA, CDR2 SQIVND (reference sequence). CDR3 length: 13 amino acids.

This clone appeared a single time. The chain has TRBV6-6 and TRBJ2-2; TRBD2 matches 8 bases. This CDR3 has 15 residues. CDR1 MNHNY and CDR2 SVGAGI come from the germline V gene (reference sequence). The V gene end was trimmed by 6 bases and the J gene end by 6 bases; junction bases not matched to a gene: 9. This CDR3 reads CASSSAGGSSGELFF. The CDR3 nucleotides read TGTGCCAGCAGCTCCGCGGGAGGATCTTCCGGGGAGCTGTTTTTT.

This clone was recorded only once. This sequence joins TRBV10-3 and TRBJ2-7; no clear D. The germline V gene encodes CDR1 ENHRY and CDR2 SYGVKD. V lost 10 bases to trimming and J lost 3 bases, with 10 bases between them. This CDR3 comprises 11 residues. Written as DNA, the CDR3 is TGTGCCACCGGCGGCGGCTACGAGCAGTACTTC. Its translation is CATGGGYEQYF.

J is TRBJ1-4 and V is TRBV25-1; the D gene is possibly TRBD1 (6 bases). Germline V CDR1 and CDR2: MGHDK, SYGVNS. The CDR3 has 15 residues. V lost 5 bases to trimming and J lost 5 bases, with 15 bases between them. The CDR3 is CASSPQGRRNEKLFF. The DNA of the CDR3 is TGTGCCAGCAGTCCCCAGGGGCGGAGAAATGAAAAACTGTTTTTT.